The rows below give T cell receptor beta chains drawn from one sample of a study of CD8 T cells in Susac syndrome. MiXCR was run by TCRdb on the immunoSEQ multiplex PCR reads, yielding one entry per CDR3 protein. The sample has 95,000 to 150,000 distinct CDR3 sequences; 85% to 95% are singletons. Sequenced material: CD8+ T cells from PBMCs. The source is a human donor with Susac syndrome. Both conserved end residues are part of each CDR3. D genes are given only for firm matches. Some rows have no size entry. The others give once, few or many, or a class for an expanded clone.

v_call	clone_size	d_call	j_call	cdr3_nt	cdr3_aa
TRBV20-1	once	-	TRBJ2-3	TGCAGTGCCGACTTAGATACGCAGTATTTT	CSADLDTQYF
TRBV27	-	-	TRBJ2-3	TGTGCCAGCAGTCTGACCCAGGACGGAAACACAGATACGCAGTATTTT	CASSLTQDGNTDTQYF
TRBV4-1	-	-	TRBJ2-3	TGCGCCAGCAGCCAAGATCGCACCGGGACAGCCGGGGAGGGTACGCAGTATTTT	CASSQDRTGTAGEGTQYF
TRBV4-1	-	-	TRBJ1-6	TGCGCCAGCAGCCAACTCGGCGGCTTCCGACCCCTCCACTTT	CASSQLGGFRPLHF
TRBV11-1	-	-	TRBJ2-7	TGTGCCAGCAGCTTCCTGAGGACCGGTTCCTACGAGCAGTACTTC	CASSFLRTGSYEQYF
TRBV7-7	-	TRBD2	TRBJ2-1	TGTGCTAGCAGCTTAGCGGGGGCCGCCAACTCCTACAATGAGCAGTTCTTC	CASSLAGAANSYNEQFF
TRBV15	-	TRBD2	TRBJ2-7	TGTGCCACCAGCGGGGGACTAGCGGGCTACGAGCAGTACTTC	CATSGGLAGYEQYF
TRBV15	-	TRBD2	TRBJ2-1	TGTGCCACCAGCAGAGTAGCGGGGGGGAATTACAATGAGCAGTTCTTC	CATSRVAGGNYNEQFF
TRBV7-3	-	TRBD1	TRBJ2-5	TGTGCCAGCAGCCCCTCGGGGACAGCCCAAGAGACCCAGTACTTC	CASSPSGTAQETQYF
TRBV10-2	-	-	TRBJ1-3	TGCGCCAGCAGTGGACCCTCTCCAGGGGACTCTGGAAACACCATATATTTT	CASSGPSPGDSGNTIYF
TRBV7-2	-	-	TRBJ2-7	TGTGCCAGCAGCTATACACGACTCGAGCAGTACTTC	CASSYTRLEQYF
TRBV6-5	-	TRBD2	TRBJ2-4	TGTGCCAGCAGTTCGGGGGGAGACATTCAGTACTTC	CASSSGGDIQYF
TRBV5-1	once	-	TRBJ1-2	TGCGCCAGCAGCTTTGGGGATCTTGAGGACTATGGCTACACCTTC	CASSFGDLEDYGYTF
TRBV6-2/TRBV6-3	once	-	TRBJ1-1	TGTGCCAGCAAATTGGCCGACACTGAAGCTTTCTTT	CASKLADTEAFF
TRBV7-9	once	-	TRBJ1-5	TGTGCCAGCAGCGGATCCGGGACCCGTGTTCAGCCCCAGCATTTT	CASSGSGTRVQPQHF
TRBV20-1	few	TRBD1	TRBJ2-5	TGCAGTGCTCTGGACAGGGGGCTGGTGACCCAGTACTTC	CSALDRGLVTQYF
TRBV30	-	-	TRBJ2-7	TGTGCCTGGAGTGTGGGCAGAGATTACGAGCAGTACTTC	CAWSVGRDYEQYF
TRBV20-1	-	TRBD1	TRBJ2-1	TGCAGTGCTTGGGCCCTCGGACAGGGTAATGAGCAGTTCTTC	CSAWALGQGNEQFF
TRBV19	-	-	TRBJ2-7	TGTGCCAGTAGTATCAAACAGGGCGGCTCCTACGAGCAGTACTTC	CASSIKQGGSYEQYF
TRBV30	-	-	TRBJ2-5	TGTGCCTGGCGGACGGATCGCCAAGAGACCCAGTACTTC	CAWRTDRQETQYF
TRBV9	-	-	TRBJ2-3	TGTGCCAGCAGCGTAGTTCGCGGGGCGCCGGGGGATACGCAGTATTTT	CASSVVRGAPGDTQYF
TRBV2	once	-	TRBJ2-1	TGTGCCCGCCTAAAGGGAGATGGCAATGAGCAGTTCTTC	CARLKGDGNEQFF
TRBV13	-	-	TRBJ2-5	TGTGCCAGCAGCTCTAGGGTTGGAGAGACCCAGTACTTC	CASSSRVGETQYF
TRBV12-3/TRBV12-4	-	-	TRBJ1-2	TGTGCCAGCACCCTTGAGAGGGTTGATGGCTACACCTTC	CASTLERVDGYTF
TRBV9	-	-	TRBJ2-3	TGTGCCAGCAGCGAAGACCGCCACTCGGATACGCAGTATTTT	CASSEDRHSDTQYF
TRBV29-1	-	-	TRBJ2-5	TGCAGCGTTGAAGTTGACCCTCAGGGCAGGGAGACCCAGTACTTC	CSVEVDPQGRETQYF
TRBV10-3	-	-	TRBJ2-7	TGTGCCATCAGCTCGTCCCAAGCCCAACTCGAGCAGTACTTC	CAISSSQAQLEQYF
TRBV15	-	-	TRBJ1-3	TGTGCCACCAAATCGACCAGTGGAAACACCATATATTTT	CATKSTSGNTIYF
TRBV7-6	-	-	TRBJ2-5	TGTGCCAGCACCACCGAGGGGTATCAGGAGACCCAGTACTTC	CASTTEGYQETQYF
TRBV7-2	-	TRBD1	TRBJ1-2	TGTGCCAGCAGCCCCTGGGCAGGGGGCTTGCATGGCTACACCTTC	CASSPWAGGLHGYTF
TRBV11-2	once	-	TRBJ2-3	TGTGCCAGCAGCTTAGTATTCGGGGATACGCAGTATTTT	CASSLVFGDTQYF
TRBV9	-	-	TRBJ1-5	TGTGCCAGCAGCGGGACCGACGGCAAGCCCCAGCATTTT	CASSGTDGKPQHF
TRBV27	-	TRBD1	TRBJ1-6	TGTGCCAGCAGCCAGGGGGGCAATTCACCCCTCCACTTT	CASSQGGNSPLHF
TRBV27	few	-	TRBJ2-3	TGTGCCAGCAGTTTACGAAGCACAGATACGCAGTATTTT	CASSLRSTDTQYF
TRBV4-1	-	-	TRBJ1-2	TGCGCCAGCAGCCAAGACCCAGGGCTCGGCTACACCTTC	CASSQDPGLGYTF
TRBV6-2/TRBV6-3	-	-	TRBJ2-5	TGTGCCAGCAGTTACAGGGGACCCGAGACCCAGTACTTC	CASSYRGPETQYF
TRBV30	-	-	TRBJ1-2	TGTGCCTGGAGTGTACTTGGGGAGGTGGGCTACACCTTC	CAWSVLGEVGYTF
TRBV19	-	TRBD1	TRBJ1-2	TGTGCCAGTAGTACCTCGGGACAGACCTATGGCTACACCTTC	CASSTSGQTYGYTF
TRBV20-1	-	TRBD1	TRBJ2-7	TGCAGTGCTAGATCGGGACAGAGTGGGGGTATCGAGCAGTACTTC	CSARSGQSGGIEQYF
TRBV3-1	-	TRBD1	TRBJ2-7	TGTGCCAGCAGCATCCGGGACAGAGCCTACGAGCAGTACTTC	CASSIRDRAYEQYF
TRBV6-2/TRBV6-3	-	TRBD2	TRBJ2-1	TGTGCCAGCACCCTCGGGACTAGCGAGTTCTTC	CASTLGTSEFF
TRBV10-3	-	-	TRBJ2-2	TGTGCCATCAGCTACAGGGAGGGCTTGACCGGGGAGCTGTTTTTT	CAISYREGLTGELFF
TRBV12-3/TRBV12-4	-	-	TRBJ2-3	TGTGCCAGCAGTCTGGATACGCAGTATTTT	CASSLDTQYF
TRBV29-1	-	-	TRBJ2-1	TGCAGCGTTGAAAAAGGCTGCGAGTTCTTC	CSVEKGCEFF
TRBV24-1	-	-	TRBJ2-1	TGTGCCACCAGTGATTTTAAAGGGGCCAAGGGGGAGCAGTTCTTC	CATSDFKGAKGEQFF
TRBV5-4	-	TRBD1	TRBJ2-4	TGTGCCAGCAGTTCTCCGGGACAGGGTTTAGACATTCAGTACTTC	CASSSPGQGLDIQYF
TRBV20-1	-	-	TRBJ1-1	TGCAGTGCTAGAGAACCGGGCACCCCAGGAGCTTTCTTT	CSAREPGTPGAFF
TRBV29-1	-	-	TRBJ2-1	TGCAGCGTTGTTATTTCAGGCCTAGCGCTTCTGGGGGATGAGCAGTTCTTC	CSVVISGLALLGDEQFF
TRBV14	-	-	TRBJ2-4	TGTGCCAGCAGCCAAAACTCTGGAGGGGCCAAAAACATTCAGTACTTC	CASSQNSGGAKNIQYF
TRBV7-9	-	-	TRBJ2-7	TGTGCCAGCAGCTTAGGAAGCGGACCTACCTACGAGCAGTACTTC	CASSLGSGPTYEQYF
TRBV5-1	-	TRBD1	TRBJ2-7	TGCGCCAGCAGCCGGACAGGGGACGATCACGAGCAGTACTTC	CASSRTGDDHEQYF
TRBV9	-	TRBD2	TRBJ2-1	TGTGCCAGCAGCGCCACTAGCGGGGGTTTCTACAATGAGCAGTTCTTC	CASSATSGGFYNEQFF
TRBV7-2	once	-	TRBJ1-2	TGTGCCAGCAGCTTAGAGGTTCAGGGGAACTATGGCTACACCTTC	CASSLEVQGNYGYTF
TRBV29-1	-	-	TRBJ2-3	TGCAGCGTCCCCACCGGGGGTACGCAGTATTTT	CSVPTGGTQYF
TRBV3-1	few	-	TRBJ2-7	TGTGCCAGCAGCCAAGGGTACTCCTACGAGCAGTACTTC	CASSQGYSYEQYF
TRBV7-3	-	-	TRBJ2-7	TGTGCCAGCAGCCCCAGCCCCGGCAGGCGGTTCGGCTACGAGCAGTACTTC	CASSPSPGRRFGYEQYF
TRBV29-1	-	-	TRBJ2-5	TGCAGCGTTGAAGGGGGGACGAAGGAGACCCAGTACTTC	CSVEGGTKETQYF